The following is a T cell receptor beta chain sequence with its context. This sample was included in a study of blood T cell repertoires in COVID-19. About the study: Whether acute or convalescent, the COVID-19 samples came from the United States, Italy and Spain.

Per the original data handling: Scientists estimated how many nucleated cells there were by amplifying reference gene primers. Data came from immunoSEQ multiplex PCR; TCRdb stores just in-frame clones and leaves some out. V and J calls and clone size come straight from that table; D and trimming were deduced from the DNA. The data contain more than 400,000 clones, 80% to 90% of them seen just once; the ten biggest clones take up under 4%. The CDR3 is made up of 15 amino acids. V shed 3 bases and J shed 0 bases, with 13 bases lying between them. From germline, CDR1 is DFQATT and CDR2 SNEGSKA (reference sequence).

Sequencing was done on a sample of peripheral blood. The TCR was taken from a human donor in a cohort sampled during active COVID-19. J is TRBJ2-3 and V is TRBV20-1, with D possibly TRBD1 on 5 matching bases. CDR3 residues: CSASKGAISTDTQYF. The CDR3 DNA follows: TGCAGTGCTAGTAAAGGGGCCATTAGCACAGATACGCAGTATTTT.